The clone carrying this T cell receptor (beta chain) has just a few counts. The CDR3 totals 14 residues. V trimming: 3 bases; J trimming: 10 bases; junction bases outside the gene matches: 12. Germline values: CDR1 SGDLS, CDR2 YYNGEE. This record comes from a study of blood T cell repertoires in COVID-19. At the level of the study: The samples span acute and convalescent COVID-19 from the United States, Italy and Spain. In each case, the material was cDNA or gDNA derived from T cells, B-cell-depleted T cells, or PBMCs.

Here immunoSEQ multiplex PCR was the method, and the copy in TCRdb shows in-frame clones only, minus some. The sample has 110,000 to 150,000 clones, roughly 85% seen once; the top ten hold around 3%. This sequence was found in a man aged 45 to 65 with acute or convalescent COVID-19. The material sequenced was peripheral blood. The rearrangement joins TRBV9 to TRBJ1-1; 7 bases agree with TRBD1. Written as DNA, the CDR3 is TGTGCCAGCAGCGAGAGAGTGGCGCAGGGGGGAGCTTTCTTT. This encodes CASSERVAQGGAFF.